This T cell receptor beta chain was sequenced in a study of vaccination and CD4 T cells after COVID-19 (dated by TCRdb to 2022 to 2024). Looking at the study overall: Convalescent patients had a positive SARS-CoV-2 result on nasal swab PCR, and of these patients, several had mild disease and one had severe disease. In fewer than 12 COVID-19 convalescent patients and a few infection-naive healthy vaccine recipients, researchers compared the spike-specific CD4+ TCR repertoire from before mRNA vaccination with the repertoire from after. The convalescent cohort included six males and four females, with two Hispanic individuals, seven Caucasians, two Asians and one multiracial person. Post-vaccine blood samples were collected a median of approximately eleven weeks after the second vaccine dose, ranging from about 13 to 241 days. Post-COVID blood samples from convalescent patients were collected a median of roughly 100 days after diagnosis, with a range of 35 to 161 days. Control cultures used a CEFX viral epitope pool as positive control, an HIV-1 Nef peptide pool as negative control, or no peptide. Participants received two doses of either the Pfizer-BioNTech BNT162b2 vaccine (n=8) or the Moderna mRNA-1273 vaccine (n=2). Overlapping spike peptide pools from SARS-CoV-2 and from the common cold coronaviruses HCoV-NL63, HCoV-OC43 and HCoV-229E were used as culture stimuli. Study-wide conclusions, independent of this receptor: The study included relatively few convalescent patients and did not analyze early timepoints after natural infection. An increase in the median number of SARS-CoV-2-reactive clonotypes from more than 20 after infection to roughly 38 after vaccination was observed, but the change was not found to be significant. In convalescent patients, a median about 90% of post-vaccine SARS-CoV-2-reactive clones were detected only after vaccination, and vaccine-specific priming was suggested by this finding. Of the vaccine-specific clones found in convalescent patients, nearly all (304 of 307) were mono-reactive for SARS-CoV-2 spike instead of being cross-reactive with common cold coronaviruses.

Libraries were made using PCR. TCR sequencing of DNA from cultured CD4+ T cells used the Oncomine TCR Beta short-read assay at the Johns Hopkins FTIC core. Genomic DNA was extracted from the cultured CD4+ T cells with the QIAamp micro DNA kit. Oncomine TCR Beta libraries made from cultured CD4+ T cells were pooled using unique dual indexes and sequenced on an Illumina iSeq 100. The original methods were these. Non-productive sequences were removed, and CDR3s that did not start with C, did not end with F or W, or were shorter than 7 amino acids were discarded. The MANAFEST web application was used to identify antigen-specific clonotypes by comparing peptide-stimulated wells against reference wells and other culture wells. Positive clones required FDR below 0.05, an odds ratio above 5, and productive frequency above 0.1% in at least two of three replicate wells. Cross-reactive clonotypes were defined as significantly expanded in both SARS-CoV-2 spike wells and at least one common cold coronavirus spike condition. CDR3 homology was assessed with Levenshtein distances (stringdist) and unrooted phylogenetic trees (ape) in R version 3.6.1. Clones were called with MiXCR by TCRdb after fastp trimmed the public reads at Q25, and only in-frame beta chains were retained. Every entry covers one CDR3 protein and lists the most common genes and DNA from its rows. It is TCRdb's table, rather than the study itself, that gives the V and J calls and clone size. The sample table lists about 16,000 distinct CDR3 sequences, roughly 45% of them with a count of one. The ten largest clones represent around 6.6% of the sample.

What this sample's treatment or condition label stands for: approximately 10-day PBMC culture with coronavirus spike peptide pools or control peptides (ViraFEST assay). To expand antigen-specific T cells with peptide pools and then pick out the expanded clonotypes through TCR sequencing, the study relied on the ViraFEST assay. The convalescent patients' positive SARS-CoV-2 PCR tests were from March to December 2020, which was before the Alpha, Beta and Delta variants emerged in the United States. More than 1.5 million PBMCs per well were cultured in IMDM with approximately 5% human AB serum and 8 to 10 IU/ml IL-2, plus 10 ug/ml peptide pools. Half of the culture medium was replaced with fresh IL-2-containing medium on days 3 and 7. After nine to eleven days of culture, CD4+ T cells were isolated by negative selection with the EasySep CD4+ T cell isolation kit. PBMCs were separated from whole blood using Ficoll-Paque Plus gradient centrifugation and then either used fresh or cryopreserved at -140C. In general, triplicate wells were set up for every culture condition.

Details on this clonotype: Its antigen is still unknown. No per-base quality is available; no much larger clone lies one base away.

The CDR3 has 15 amino acids, counting the end cysteine and phenylalanine. The sequence is cut down to CDR3 DNA, 45 bases in frame from base 1. Trimming leaves V shorter by 1 base and J shorter by 9 bases, with the junction holding 5 bases beyond the gene matches. Reading the germline V gene gives CDR1 MNHNS and CDR2 SASEGT. Material: CD4+ T cells from blood, cultured in vitro, obtained after SARS-CoV-2 vaccination. The receptor comes from a human donor who had recovered from COVID-19. The chain links TRBV6-1 with TRBJ1-6, with 8 junctional bases fitting TRBD1. The DNA sequence is as follows: TGTGCCAGCAGTGAAGGGCAGGGGGCTCGTTCACCCCTCCACTTT. It translates as CASSEGQGARSPLHF.